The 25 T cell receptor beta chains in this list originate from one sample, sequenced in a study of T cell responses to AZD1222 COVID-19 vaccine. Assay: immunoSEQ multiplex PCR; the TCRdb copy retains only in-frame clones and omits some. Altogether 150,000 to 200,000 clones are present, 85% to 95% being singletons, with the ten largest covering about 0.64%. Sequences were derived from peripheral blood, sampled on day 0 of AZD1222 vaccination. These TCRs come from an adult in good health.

Here the CDR3 reads CASSPSPGSETQYF. The CDR3 DNA is TGTGCCAGCTCACCATCCCCAGGATCAGAGACCCAGTACTTC. This chain links TRBV18 with TRBJ2-5; D remains unclear. CDR1 is KGHSH, CDR2 LQKENI, per germline. The CDR3 contains 14 residues. V lost 2 bases and J 4 bases, leaving 11 bases between the germline ends.

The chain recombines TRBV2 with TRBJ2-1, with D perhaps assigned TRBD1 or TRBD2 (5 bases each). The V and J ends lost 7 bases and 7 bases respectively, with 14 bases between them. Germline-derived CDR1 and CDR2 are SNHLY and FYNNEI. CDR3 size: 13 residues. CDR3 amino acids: CASMGRGLNEQFF. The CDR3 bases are TGTGCCAGCATGGGACGAGGGTTGAATGAGCAGTTCTTC.

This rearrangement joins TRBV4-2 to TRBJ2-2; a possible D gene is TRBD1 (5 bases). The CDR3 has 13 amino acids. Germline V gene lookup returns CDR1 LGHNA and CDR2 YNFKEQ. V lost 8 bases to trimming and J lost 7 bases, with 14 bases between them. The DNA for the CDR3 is TGTGCCAGCGGAAAGGGGTTGGGCGGGGAGCTGTTTTTT. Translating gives CASGKGLGGELFF.

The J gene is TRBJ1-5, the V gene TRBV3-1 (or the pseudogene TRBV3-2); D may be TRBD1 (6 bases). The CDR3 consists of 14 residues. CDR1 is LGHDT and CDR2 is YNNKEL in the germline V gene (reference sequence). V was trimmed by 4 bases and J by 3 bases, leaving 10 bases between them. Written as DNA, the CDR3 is TGTGCCAGCAGCCCCGGGACACCCAATCAGCCCCAGCATTTT. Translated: CASSPGTPNQPQHF.

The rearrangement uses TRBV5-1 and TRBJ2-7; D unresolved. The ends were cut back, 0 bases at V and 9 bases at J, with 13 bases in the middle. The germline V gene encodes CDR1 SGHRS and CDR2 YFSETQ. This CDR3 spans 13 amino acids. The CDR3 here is CASSLEVEQMQYF. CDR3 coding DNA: TGCGCCAGCAGCTTGGAGGTGGAGCAAATGCAGTACTTC. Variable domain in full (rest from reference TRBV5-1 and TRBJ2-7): KAGVTQTPRYLIKTRGQQVTLSCSPISGHRSVSWYQQTPGQGLQFLFEYFSETQRNKGNFPGRFSGRQFSNSRSEMNVSTLELGDSALYLCASSLEVEQMQYFGPGTRLTVT.

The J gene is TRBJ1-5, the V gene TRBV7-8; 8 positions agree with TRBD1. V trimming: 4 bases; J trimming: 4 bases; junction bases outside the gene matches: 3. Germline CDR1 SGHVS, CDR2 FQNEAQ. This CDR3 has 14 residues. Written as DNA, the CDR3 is TGTGCCAGCAGCTCGGACAGGGCGAATCAGCCCCAGCATTTT. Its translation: CASSSDRANQPQHF.

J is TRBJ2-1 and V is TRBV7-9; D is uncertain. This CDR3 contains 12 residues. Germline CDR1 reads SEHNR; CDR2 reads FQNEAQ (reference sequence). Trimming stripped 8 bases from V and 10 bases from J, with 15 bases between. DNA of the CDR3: TGTGCCAGCGTTCACCCCGCGCGGGAGCAGTTCTTC. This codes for CASVHPAREQFF.

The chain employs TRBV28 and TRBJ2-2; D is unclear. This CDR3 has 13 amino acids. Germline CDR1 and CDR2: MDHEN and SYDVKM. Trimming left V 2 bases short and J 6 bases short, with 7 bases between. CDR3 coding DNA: TGTGCCAGCAGTTTACCCGGCCCCGGGGAGCTGTTTTTT. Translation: CASSLPGPGELFF.

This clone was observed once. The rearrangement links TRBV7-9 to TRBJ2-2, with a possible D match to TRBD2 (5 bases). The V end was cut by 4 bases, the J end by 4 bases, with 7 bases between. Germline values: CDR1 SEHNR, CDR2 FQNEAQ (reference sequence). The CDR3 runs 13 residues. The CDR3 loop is CASSSEGTGELFF. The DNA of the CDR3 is TGTGCCAGCAGCTCAGAGGGCACCGGGGAGCTGTTTTTT.

CDR3 amino acids: CASSGSGPFPSGGTNQPQHF. DNA of the CDR3: TGCGCCAGCAGTGGGTCTGGACCGTTTCCCTCTGGTGGCACCAATCAGCCCCAGCATTTT. This sequence joins TRBV10-2 and TRBJ1-5, with unresolved D. The germline V gene has CDR1 WSHSY and CDR2 SAAADI. V lost 4 bases to trimming and J lost 3 bases, with 28 bases between them. The CDR3 has 20 amino acids.

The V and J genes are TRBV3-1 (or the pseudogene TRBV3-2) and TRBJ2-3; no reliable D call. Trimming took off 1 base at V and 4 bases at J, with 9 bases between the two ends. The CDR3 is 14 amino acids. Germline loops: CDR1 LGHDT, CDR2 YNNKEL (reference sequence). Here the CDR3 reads CASSQGVGSDTQYF. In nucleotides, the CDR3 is TGTGCCAGCAGCCAAGGCGTGGGTTCAGATACGCAGTATTTT.

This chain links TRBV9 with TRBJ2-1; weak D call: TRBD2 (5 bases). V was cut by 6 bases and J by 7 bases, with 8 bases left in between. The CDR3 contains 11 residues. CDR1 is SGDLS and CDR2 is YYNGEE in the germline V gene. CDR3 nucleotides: TGTGCCAGCACCTCGGGGAATGAGCAGTTCTTC. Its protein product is CASTSGNEQFF.

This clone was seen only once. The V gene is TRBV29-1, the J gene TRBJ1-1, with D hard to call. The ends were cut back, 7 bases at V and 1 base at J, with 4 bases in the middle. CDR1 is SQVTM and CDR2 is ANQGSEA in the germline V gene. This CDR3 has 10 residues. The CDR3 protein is CSAWNTEAFF. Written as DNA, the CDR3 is TGCAGCGCCTGGAACACTGAAGCTTTCTTT.

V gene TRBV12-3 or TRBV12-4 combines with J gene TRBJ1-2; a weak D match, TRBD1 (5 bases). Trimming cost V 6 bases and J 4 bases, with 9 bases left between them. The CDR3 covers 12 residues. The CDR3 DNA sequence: TGTGCCAGCAGCCCTGGGGGCTATGGCTACACCTTC. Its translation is CASSPGGYGYTF.

Here the CDR3 DNA reads TGTGCCAGCAGCTCGTGGGGACAGGGTAACAATGAGCAGTTCTTC. It is translated as CASSSWGQGNNEQFF. The chain combines TRBV5-4 with TRBJ2-1; TRBD1 aligns across 9 bases. Germline CDR1 is SGHNT and CDR2 is YYREEE (reference sequence). The CDR3 runs to 15 residues. V trimming: 3 bases; J trimming: 5 bases; junction bases outside the gene matches: 6.

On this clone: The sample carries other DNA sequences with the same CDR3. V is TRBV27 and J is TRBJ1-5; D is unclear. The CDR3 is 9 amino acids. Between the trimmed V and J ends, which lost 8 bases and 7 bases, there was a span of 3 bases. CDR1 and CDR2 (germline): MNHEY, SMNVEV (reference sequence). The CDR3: CASGQPQHF. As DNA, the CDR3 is TGTGCCAGCGGGCAGCCCCAGCATTTT.

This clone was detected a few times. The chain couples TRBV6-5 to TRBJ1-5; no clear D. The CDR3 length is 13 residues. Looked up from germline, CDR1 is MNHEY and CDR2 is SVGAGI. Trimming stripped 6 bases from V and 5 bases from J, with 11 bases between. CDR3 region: CASSRSDYQPQHF. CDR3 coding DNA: TGTGCCAGCAGCCGTTCGGATTATCAGCCCCAGCATTTT.

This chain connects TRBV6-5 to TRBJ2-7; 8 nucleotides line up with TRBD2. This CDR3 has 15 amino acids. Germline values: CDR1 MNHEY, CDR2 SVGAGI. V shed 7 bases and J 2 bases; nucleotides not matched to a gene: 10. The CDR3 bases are TGTGCCAGCACCCCGGGGGGAGCGGGGGCCTACGAGCAGTACTTC. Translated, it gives CASTPGGAGAYEQYF.

The CDR3 bases are TGTGCCAGCAGCTTCCCGACAGGGGTCACCGAAGCTTTCTTT. Amino acid sequence: CASSFPTGVTEAFF. The rearrangement joins TRBV7-9 to TRBJ1-1; 8 bases align to TRBD1. The CDR3 spans 14 residues. Germline CDR1 SEHNR, CDR2 FQNEAQ (reference sequence). V lost 3 bases to trimming and J lost 8 bases; unmatched junction nucleotides: 8.

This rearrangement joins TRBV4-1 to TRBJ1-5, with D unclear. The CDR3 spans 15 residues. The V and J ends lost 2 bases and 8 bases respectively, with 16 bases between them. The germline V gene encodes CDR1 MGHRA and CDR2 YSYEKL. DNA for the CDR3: TGCGCCAGCAGCCAATCACGGATCCCGGGAAAGCCCCAGCATTTT. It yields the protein CASSQSRIPGKPQHF.

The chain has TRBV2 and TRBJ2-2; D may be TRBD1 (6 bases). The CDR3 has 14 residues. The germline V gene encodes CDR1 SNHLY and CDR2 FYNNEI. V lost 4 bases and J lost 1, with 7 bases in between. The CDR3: CASSGDKNTGELFF. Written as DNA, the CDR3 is TGTGCCAGCAGTGGGGACAAGAACACCGGGGAGCTGTTTTTT.

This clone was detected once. The CDR3 nucleotides read TGTGCCAGCGTCGGGTTAGGAAACACCATATATTTT. It specifies CASVGLGNTIYF. This sequence joins TRBV28 and TRBJ1-3; D gene unclear. This CDR3 contains 12 residues. Per the germline V gene, CDR1 is MDHEN and CDR2 is SYDVKM. The V end was cut by 8 bases, the J end by 4 bases, with 9 bases between. The full variable domain, with the rest looked up from reference TRBV28 and TRBJ1-3, is DVKVTQSSRYLVKRTGEKVFLECVQDMDHENMFWYRQDPGLGLRLIYFSYDVKMKEKGDIPEGYSVSREKKERFSLILESASTNQTSMYLCASVGLGNTIYFGEGSWLTVV.

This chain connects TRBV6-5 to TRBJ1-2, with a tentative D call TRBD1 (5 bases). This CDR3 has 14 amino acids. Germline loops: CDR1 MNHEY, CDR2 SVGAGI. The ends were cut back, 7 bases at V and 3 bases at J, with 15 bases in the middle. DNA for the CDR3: TGTGCCAGCACCTTAACCAGGGTGGACTATGGCTACACCTTC. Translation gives CASTLTRVDYGYTF.

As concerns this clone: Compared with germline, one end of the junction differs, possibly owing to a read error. The CDR3 DNA is TGTGCCAGCAGCTCCCATAATTCACCCCTCCACTTT. Its translation is CASSSHNSPLHF. This chain uses TRBV7-3 with TRBJ1-6, with unresolved D. Looked up from germline, CDR1 is SGHTA and CDR2 is FQGTGA. CDR3 length equals 12 residues. The full variable domain, with the rest looked up from reference TRBV7-3 and TRBJ1-6, is GAGVSQTPSNKVTEKGKYVELRCDPISGHTALYWYRQSLGQGPEFLIYFQGTGAADDSGLPNDRFFAVRPEGSVSTLKIQRTERGDSAVYLCASSSHNSPLHFGNGTRLTVT.

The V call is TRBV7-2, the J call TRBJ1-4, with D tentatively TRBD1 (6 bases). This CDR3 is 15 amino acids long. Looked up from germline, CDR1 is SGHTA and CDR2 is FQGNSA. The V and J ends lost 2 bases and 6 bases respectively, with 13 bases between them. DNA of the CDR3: TGTGCCAGCAGCTTAATATGGACAGCGGATGAAAAACTGTTTTTT. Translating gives CASSLIWTADEKLFF.